The 12 T cell receptor beta chains in this list originate from one sample, sequenced in a study of CD8 T cells in Susac syndrome. RNA amounts of about 0.45 to 1 ug underwent reverse transcription with random hexamers. TCRdb recomputed calls from the immunoSEQ multiplex PCR reads with MiXCR, one row per CDR3 protein. The sample shows 250,000 to 300,000 distinct CDR3 sequences, 89% of them seen only once. Sequenced: CD8+ T cells from PBMCs. The receptor set was obtained from a human donor with multiple sclerosis.

The gene calls are TRBV7-9 and TRBJ2-2; possibly TRBD1 for D (6 bases). The CDR3 covers 18 residues. Trimming took 5 bases from V and 7 from J, leaving 26 bases between them. Germline CDR1 is SEHNR and CDR2 is FQNEAQ (reference sequence). The CDR3 spells CASSGQILDRETNGELFF. The CDR3 coding sequence is TGTGCCAGCAGCGGCCAGATATTGGACAGAGAAACTAACGGGGAGCTGTTTTTT.

This chain joins TRBV12-3 or TRBV12-4 and TRBJ2-2; possibly TRBD1 or TRBD2 for D (5 bases each). The CDR3 is made up of 13 amino acids. V lost 3 bases, J lost 6 bases, and 8 bases lay in between. CDR3 bases: TGTGCCAGCAGTTTCTCGGGGCCCGGGGAGCTGTTTTTT. Translation gives CASSFSGPGELFF.

The gene calls are TRBV14 and TRBJ1-2; TRBD1 matches 7 bases. V dropped 0 bases and J dropped 8; count of bases not matched to a gene: 3. Germline V lookup: CDR1 SGHDN, CDR2 FVKESK. CDR3 size: 13 residues. This chain's CDR3 is CASSQDDRVGYTF. The CDR3 DNA reads as TGTGCCAGCAGCCAAGACGACAGGGTCGGCTACACCTTC.

The V call is TRBV4-1, the J call TRBJ2-7, with D uncertain. Germline CDR1 MGHRA, CDR2 YSYEKL. The ends were cut back, 3 bases at V and 3 bases at J, with 9 bases in the middle. The CDR3 has 13 amino acids. CDR3 in DNA: TGCGCCAGCAGCCAGGCGTCCTACTACGAGCAGTACTTC. The encoded protein is CASSQASYYEQYF.

This chain joins TRBV21-1 and TRBJ1-1. TRBV21-1 counts as a pseudogene. The CDR3 is 12 amino acids. The CDR3 is CASSKEDGEAFF. CDR3 nucleotides: TGTGCCAGCAGCAAAGAGGACGGGGAAGCTTTCTTT.

This chain connects TRBV18 to TRBJ2-5; perhaps TRBD1 as D (6 bases). From germline, CDR1 is KGHSH and CDR2 LQKENI. V shed 3 bases and J shed 0 bases, with 17 bases lying between them. The CDR3 is 17 amino acids. For the CDR3, the DNA is TGTGCCAGCTCACCTGATACGGGACACGAGTACCAAGAGACCCAGTACTTC. This codes for CASSPDTGHEYQETQYF.

The count of this clonotype is one. CDR3 residues: CASSQDQVDVTYEQYF. DNA of the CDR3: TGCGCCAGCAGCCAAGATCAAGTTGACGTAACCTACGAGCAGTACTTC. V usage is TRBV4-3 and J usage is TRBJ2-7; no firm D call. V was clipped by 0 bases and J by 2 bases, with 14 bases between them. Per germline, CDR1 LGHNA and CDR2 YSLEER. CDR3 length: 16 amino acids.

The rearrangement uses TRBV15 and TRBJ1-2, with a weak D call TRBD1 (5 bases). Germline CDR1 reads LNHNV; CDR2 reads YYDKDF (reference sequence). The CDR3 runs 13 residues. V was clipped by 1 base and J by 8 bases, with 11 bases between them. CDR3 residues: CATSRAGIGGYTF. In nucleotides, the CDR3 is TGTGCCACCAGCAGAGCAGGGATTGGCGGCTACACCTTC.

The V gene is TRBV9, the J gene TRBJ2-5; TRBD2 matches 7 bases. The CDR3 has 14 amino acids. CDR1 and CDR2 from the germline V gene are SGDLS and YYNGEE. V lost 2 bases and J lost 5; bases outside the gene matches: 6. CDR3 residues: CASSVGEGHETQYF. CDR3 nucleotides: TGTGCCAGCAGCGTCGGGGAGGGCCACGAGACCCAGTACTTC.

The chain employs TRBV7-9 and TRBJ2-7; 7 bases match TRBD1. The V segment lost 5 bases and the J segment 10 bases; nucleotides outside the gene matches: 2. This CDR3 region has 10 residues. The germline V gene has CDR1 SEHNR and CDR2 FQNEAQ (reference sequence). This chain's CDR3 is CASSGTVQYF. In nucleotides, the CDR3 is TGTGCCAGCAGCGGGACAGTACAGTACTTC.

This clonotype has a single count. In nucleotides, the CDR3 is TGTGCCAGCAGCTTGAGCGGGGGGCAGAACGGGCAGTACTTC. It codes for CASSLSGGQNGQYF. The rearrangement links TRBV7-8 to TRBJ2-7, with 9 bases that match TRBD2. The CDR3 runs to 14 residues. Germline CDR1 and CDR2: SGHVS and FQNEAQ. V lost 3 bases to trimming and J lost 9 bases; unmatched junction nucleotides: 9.

V and J are TRBV6-2 or TRBV6-3 and TRBJ1-5; no reliable D call. In germline, CDR1 is MNHEY, CDR2 SVGEGT. The CDR3 runs to 14 residues. Trimming stripped 0 bases from V and 1 base from J, with 4 bases between. The CDR3: CASSYSGSNQPQHF. In DNA form, the CDR3 reads TGTGCCAGCAGTTACTCCGGGAGCAATCAGCCCCAGCATTTT.